One and the same sample provided the 5 T cell receptor beta chains below, sequenced in a study of blood T cell repertoires in COVID-19 (TCRdb year 2020). Library preparation was by the immunoSEQ multiplex PCR assay. Held by TCRdb, this immuneACCESS table contains in-frame sequences only and omits some clones. Under half of the omission traces to an unresolved V gene where checked; the cause of the rest is unknown. The sample profile shows about 220,000 clones; about four fifths of them were found once. 3.6% of the sample goes to the ten largest clones. The sequencing input was PBMCs or T cells enriched from blood (not recorded which). Receptors were obtained from a woman aged 40 to 50 who had been exposed to COVID-19.

Turning to this clone: Distinct nucleotide sequences in the sample also encode this CDR3. The chain recombines TRBV2 with TRBJ1-2; TRBD1 matches 10 bases. CDR3 length: 13 amino acids. V shed 6 bases and J 2 bases; nucleotides not matched to a gene: 0. CDR1 and CDR2 (germline): SNHLY, FYNNEI. The CDR3 reads CASRDRGNYGYTF. CDR3 DNA: TGTGCCAGCAGGGACAGGGGGAACTATGGCTACACCTTC.

V is TRBV29-1 and J is TRBJ1-1; D is unclear. The CDR3 is 13 amino acids. Trimming took 4 bases from V and 1 from J, leaving 10 bases between them. The germline CDR1 and CDR2 sequences are SQVTM and ANQGSEA. CDR3 in amino acids: CSVVVQTNTEAFF. The CDR3 DNA sequence: TGCAGCGTTGTAGTACAGACGAACACTGAAGCTTTCTTT.

This chain uses TRBV12-3 or TRBV12-4 with TRBJ1-2; 8 bases map to TRBD1. With 11 bases clipped from V and 9 bases from J, the junction kept 14 bases outside the gene matches. The CDR3 sequence is 13 residues long. CDR3 region: CAVRTGLKDSYTF. DNA for the CDR3: TGTGCCGTCAGGACAGGGCTTAAGGACAGCTACACCTTC.

The chain couples TRBV6-1 to TRBJ1-2; D ambiguous. V lost 0 bases, J lost 8 bases, and 13 bases lay in between. CDR1 and CDR2 from the germline V gene are MNHNS and SASEGT. The CDR3 is 14 residues long. CDR3 amino acids: CASSEASRVEGYTF. Here the CDR3 DNA reads TGTGCCAGCAGTGAAGCGAGTCGGGTGGAGGGCTACACCTTC.

The chain has TRBV6-2 or TRBV6-3 and TRBJ1-3; TRBD1 aligns across 8 bases. Trimming removed 2 bases from V and 0 bases from J; junction bases left unmatched: 6. CDR1 is MNHEY, CDR2 SVGEGT, per germline. The CDR3 totals 17 residues. CDR3 region: CASSYGGRGLSGNTIYF. CDR3 nucleotide sequence: TGTGCCAGCAGTTACGGCGGCAGGGGGCTCTCTGGAAACACCATATATTTT.